This T cell receptor beta chain was identified in a study of control samples from healthy donors and cancer patients. The CDR3 spans 13 residues. CDR1 is SGHNT and CDR2 is YENEEA in the germline V gene. Points on this clone: A read error may produce the germline difference seen at one junction end.

Sequenced by immunoSEQ multiplex PCR; TCRdb stores in-frame clones only, minus some. The table includes about 58,000 clones, almost 90% detected once. V and J are TRBV11-3 and TRBJ2-7; D gene ambiguous. Sequenced input: PBMCs. The receptor was derived from a man between 60 and 75 years old with colorectal cancer. CDR3 loop: CASSSTPFLIEDF. In nucleotides, the CDR3 is TGTGCCAGCAGCTCAACCCCATTCCTGATCGAGGACTTC.